The 18 T cell receptor beta chains given below trace back to one sample, sequenced in a study of T cells in Graves' hyperthyroidism and ophthalmopathy. Amplification of TCR beta CDR3 regions used RNA as the template. The primer set for the first-round RT-PCR of the TCR CDR3 was HTBI. TCRdb used MiXCR to reprocess the multiplex PCR reads, holding one entry per CDR3 protein. The sample lists about 840,000 distinct CDR3 sequences, roughly 37% occurring once. Sequenced input: blood. The receptors here all came from a man younger than 35 with Graves' hyperthyroidism.

Many counts were recorded for this clonotype. The chain joins TRBV7-9 to TRBJ1-1, with D unclear. Germline V CDR1 and CDR2: SEHNR, FQNEAQ (reference sequence). Trimming took 4 bases from V and 8 from J, leaving 5 bases between them. The length of the CDR3 is 10 residues. The CDR3 DNA is TGTGCCAGCAGCTCCAGGGAAGCTTTCTTT. Its translation: CASSSREAFF.

V is TRBV11-2 and J is TRBJ2-5; possibly TRBD2 for D (6 bases). Germline V gives CDR1 SGHAT, CDR2 FQNNGV. The CDR3 spans 14 residues. The V end was cut by 5 bases, the J end by 6 bases, with 16 bases between. CDR3 sequence: CASSPSVAGKTQYF. For the CDR3, the DNA is TGTGCCAGCAGCCCCTCCGTGGCGGGGAAGACCCAGTACTTC.

This chain connects TRBV10-3 to TRBJ2-7; TRBD1 agrees at 9 bases. Germline CDR1 reads ENHRY; CDR2 reads SYGVKD. Unmatched junction bases numbered 5, after V lost 11 bases and J lost 0 bases. This CDR3 spans 13 amino acids. The DNA of the CDR3 is TGTGCCGTCGGACAGGGGAGCTCCTACGAGCAGTACTTC. This codes for CAVGQGSSYEQYF.

Notes on this clonotype: Here the CDR3 omits its conserved ending phenylalanine or tryptophan, so a read error is the likely source. No DNA is shown, since the ends of the CDR3 on it are uncertain; the CDR3 is the one TCRdb lists. The chain is built from TRBV7-9 and TRBJ1-4. Germline-derived CDR1 and CDR2 are SEHNR and FQNEAQ (reference sequence). Both ends counted, the CDR3 spans 9 residues. The CDR3 sequence: CASSLVGLY.

Details on this clonotype: A much larger clonotype is one base distant, so this may be a read error. The CDR3, as DNA: TGCGCCAGCAGCCCCGGCGGGACGGGTGATGGCTACACCTTC. Its protein is CASSPGGTGDGYTF. The chain recombines TRBV5-1 with TRBJ1-2, with D maybe TRBD1 (5 bases). CDR3 size: 14 residues. Germline V gene lookup returns CDR1 SGHRS and CDR2 YFSETQ. Trimming removed 4 bases at V and 6 bases at J, with 16 bases between.

This clonotype was counted between two and nine times. The chain recombines TRBV15 with TRBJ1-4; D possibly corresponds to TRBD1 (6 bases). The V end lost 4 bases, the J end lost 1 base, and 7 bases lay between the germline ends. The CDR3 is made up of 14 amino acids. The germline CDR1 and CDR2 sequences are LNHNV and YYDKDF (reference sequence). The CDR3 here is CATSTGVTNEKLFF. The CDR3 DNA reads as TGTGCCACCAGCACAGGGGTAACTAATGAAAAACTGTTTTTT.

This clonotype was observed many times. The J gene is TRBJ2-2, the V gene TRBV9; tentatively, D is TRBD1 (5 bases). The length of the CDR3 is 13 residues. Germline values: CDR1 SGDLS, CDR2 YYNGEE. V was pared by 0 bases and J by 9 bases, with 9 bases between. CDR3 nucleotides: TGTGCCAGCAGCGTAGCTCCGGACAGGGAGCTGTTTTTT. This sequence encodes CASSVAPDRELFF. Looking up the rest from reference TRBV9 and TRBJ2-2 gives the full variable domain: DSGVTQTPKHLITATGQRVTLRCSPRSGDLSVYWYQQSLDQGLQFLIQYYNGEERAKGNILERFSAQQFPDLHSELNLSSLELGDSALYFCASSVAPDRELFFGEGSRLTVL.

CDR3 amino acids: CSVEGQGGQPQYF. CDR3 nucleotides: TGCAGCGTTGAGGGACAGGGGGGTCAGCCCCAGTACTTC. V usage is TRBV29-1 and J usage is TRBJ2-5, with 11 bases matching TRBD1. This CDR3 has 13 residues. V shed 3 bases, J shed 9 bases, and the junction held 6 bases outside the gene matches. Germline V gives CDR1 SQVTM, CDR2 ANQGSEA.

This clonotype was counted many times. One end of the junction is discordant with germline, which a read error may explain. The rearrangement joins TRBV29-1 to TRBJ2-5; 11 bases are shared with TRBD1. The CDR3 loop spans 8 amino acids. Germline V gene sequence: CDR1 SQVTM, CDR2 ANQGSEA. In nucleotides, the CDR3 is TGCAGCGTGGGACAGGGGGACTTC. Its translation: CSVGQGDF. The full variable domain, its missing parts supplied by reference TRBV29-1 and TRBJ2-5, is SAVISQKPSRDICQRGTSLTIQCQVDSQVTMMFWYRQQPGQSLTLIATANQGSEATYESGFVIDKFPISRPNLTFSTLTVSNMSPEDSSIYLCSVGQGDFGPGTRLLVL.

In the case of this clonotype: This may come from a read error, since a much larger clone is one base off. V is TRBV7-9 and J is TRBJ1-6; D is possibly TRBD1 (6 bases). The germline V gene has CDR1 SEHNR and CDR2 FQNEAQ (reference sequence). The CDR3 covers 15 residues. With 6 bases removed from V and 8 bases from J, the gap between germline ends came to 17 bases. DNA of the CDR3: TGTGCCAGCAGGTCCCTTAACTCAGGGGATTCACCCCTCCACTTT. Translation gives CASRSLNSGDSPLHF.

Comments on this clonotype: One base away lies a much larger clone, so this may be a sequencing read error. J is TRBJ2-2 and V is TRBV9; TRBD1 might be the D (5 bases). Germline V gene data show CDR1 as SGDLS and CDR2 as YYNGEE. The CDR3 consists of 17 residues. Trimming left V 3 bases short and J 0 bases short, with 15 bases between. The CDR3 DNA is TGTGCCAGCAGCGCCAGGACACATACCGCGAACACCGGGGAGCTGTTTTTT. This encodes CASSARTHTANTGELFF.

This clonotype appeared once. The chain carries TRBV7-9 and TRBJ1-1; D unresolved. V shed 7 bases and J shed 4 bases, with 19 bases lying between them. This CDR3 region has 15 residues. Germline CDR1 is SEHNR and CDR2 is FQNEAQ (reference sequence). In DNA form, the CDR3 reads TGTGCCAGCAACGTACGCGGACCCCGGACCACTGAAGCTTTCTTT. This codes for CASNVRGPRTTEAFF.

The V gene is TRBV19, the J gene TRBJ2-7; D is unclear. V was pared by 7 bases and J by 3 bases, with 16 bases between. Germline lookup yields CDR1 LNHDA and CDR2 SQIVND (reference sequence). This CDR3 is 14 amino acids long. The CDR3 sequence is CASIGPKTFYEQYF. The CDR3 DNA reads TGTGCCAGTATTGGCCCGAAGACATTCTACGAGCAGTACTTC.

J is TRBJ2-5 and V is TRBV20-1, with D tentatively TRBD1 (6 bases). The ends were cut back, 4 bases at V and 5 bases at J, with 23 bases in the middle. Germline V CDR1 and CDR2: DFQATT, SNEGSKA (reference sequence). The CDR3 spans 16 residues. Here the CDR3 reads CSATSLNVGAVETQYF. As DNA, the CDR3 is TGCAGTGCTACATCCTTAAATGTGGGGGCGGTGGAGACCCAGTACTTC.

The gene calls are TRBV13 and TRBJ1-1, with 9 nucleotides matching TRBD1. The germline CDR1 and CDR2 sequences are PRHDT and FYEKMQ (reference sequence). CDR3 length: 15 residues. V lost 3 bases to trimming and J lost 4 bases; unmatched junction nucleotides: 6. In nucleotides, the CDR3 is TGTGCCAGCAGCTTCGGGACAGGGAGTCGCACTGAAGCTTTCTTT. It specifies CASSFGTGSRTEAFF. The whole variable domain, remainder taken from reference TRBV13 and TRBJ1-1, is AAGVIQSPRHLIKEKRETATLKCYPIPRHDTVYWYQQGPGQDPQFLISFYEKMQSDKGSIPDRFSAQQFSDYHSELNMSSLELGDSALYFCASSFGTGSRTEAFFGQGTRLTVV.

There are a few counts of this clonotype. The V and J genes are TRBV20-1 and TRBJ2-3; D is unclear. In germline, CDR1 is DFQATT, CDR2 SNEGSKA (reference sequence). The V end lost 3 bases, the J end lost 3 bases, and 10 bases lay between the germline ends. CDR3 size: 13 residues. CDR3 bases: TGCAGTGCTAGGACTGGTGTTACAGATACGCAGTATTTT. The encoded protein is CSARTGVTDTQYF.

V and J are TRBV11-1 and TRBJ1-1; tentatively, D is TRBD1 (5 bases). Germline CDR1 and CDR2: SGHAT and FQDESV (reference sequence). Trimming pared 3 bases from V and 0 bases from J, leaving 11 bases between. The CDR3 loop spans 15 amino acids. The CDR3 coding sequence is TGTGCCAGCAGCTTTCGGGGCAGGATGAACACTGAAGCTTTCTTT. The encoded protein is CASSFRGRMNTEAFF.

The gene calls are TRBV7-3 and TRBJ1-6; D may be TRBD1 (5 bases). Between the trimmed V and J ends, which lost 2 bases and 4 bases, there was a span of 9 bases. This CDR3 has 15 residues. Germline CDR1 and CDR2: SGHTA and FQGTGA. The CDR3 nucleotides are TGTGCCAGCAGCTTAGAGGGGCGGTATAATTCACCCCTCCACTTT. This encodes CASSLEGRYNSPLHF.